The source of this TCR beta chain is a study of graft-versus-host responses after intestinal transplantation. This clone was seen more than once but under ten times. Profiling relied on immunoSEQ multiplex PCR, and the TCRdb table lists in-frame clones only, not all of them. The table has around 14,000 clones, about 95% seen once. The V and J ends lost 9 bases and 2 bases respectively, with 14 bases between them. CDR3 length: 13 residues. Germline V gives CDR1 ENHRY, CDR2 SYGVKD. This sequence was found in a human patient who received an intestinal transplant, so some T cells may come from the graft donor. Sequenced here: PBMCs, sampled 9 days after transplant. The chain is built from TRBV10-3 and TRBJ2-7, with D possibly TRBD1 on 5 matching bases. The CDR3 is CAMGPRRAYEQYF. The CDR3, as DNA: TGTGCCATGGGTCCGCGCAGGGCCTACGAGCAGTACTTC.